The clone carrying this T cell receptor (beta chain) has just one count. The CDR3 length is 17 residues. CDR1 and CDR2 from the germline V gene are KGHDR and SFDVKD. V gave up 4 bases and J gave up 7 bases; unmatched junction bases: 8. These data come from a study of blood T cell repertoires in COVID-19. Clones were read by immunoSEQ multiplex PCR, and TCRdb kept only the in-frame ones, dropping some. This sample carries fewer than 250,000 clones, around 83% of them seen once, and the ten largest clones take under 3.5%. The specimen sequenced was peripheral blood. This chain connects TRBV24-1 to TRBJ2-1; 14 bases match TRBD2. This TCR was sampled from a man aged 45-65 years with active or convalescent COVID-19. The CDR3 here is CATSDQTSGGARNEQFF. CDR3 sequence (DNA): TGTGCCACCAGTGACCAGACTAGCGGGGGGGCTAGGAATGAGCAGTTCTTC.